The 8 T cell receptor beta chains listed next were all sequenced from one sample in a study of T cells in women clearing cervical HPV infection. The assay was immunoSEQ multiplex PCR, and TCRdb's table has in-frame clones only and misses some. Reported are approximately 35,000 clones; the ten largest clones contain under 8.5%. Sequencing input: blood buffy coat. The receptors were gathered from a woman aged 18 to 75 with a cervical HPV16 infection that either progressed to CIN3+ or cleared (not recorded which).

A remark on this clone: The read finishes 3 residues shy of the CDR3 end, and the germline J gene is used to complete it. This chain joins TRBV5-1 and TRBJ1-1; 10 bases align to TRBD1. Germline loops: CDR1 SGHRS, CDR2 YFSETQ. J was trimmed by 6 bases and V by 2 bases; bases with no gene match: 7. The CDR3 sequence is 15 residues long. The chain's CDR3 is CASSFTGTGDPEAFF. Incomplete CDR3 DNA: TGCGCCAGCAGCTTCACCGGGACAGGGGATCCTGAA. The complete variable domain, with remaining parts taken from reference TRBV5-1 and TRBJ1-1, reads KAGVTQTPRYLIKTRGQQVTLSCSPISGHRSVSWYQQTPGQGLQFLFEYFSETQRNKGNFPGRFSGRQFSNSRSEMNVSTLELGDSALYLCASSFTGTGDPEAFFGQGTRLTVV.

A note on this clone: The observed sequence ends 3 residues before the CDR3 terminus, with the missing tail filled in from the germline J gene. The rearrangement joins TRBV19 to TRBJ1-2; D is ambiguous. CDR1 and CDR2 from the germline V gene are LNHDA and SQIVND (reference sequence). CDR3 length: 16 residues. The CDR3 bases that were read are TGTGCCAGTAGTATACCTAATCAATACCGCACAGATACC. Translated, it gives CASSIPNQYRTDT. The entire CDR3 reads CASSIPNQYRTDTYTF.

A note on this clone: The read halts 3 residues ahead of the CDR3 end, with the missing end drawn from the germline J gene. This chain uses TRBV19 with TRBJ1-5; D perhaps matches TRBD1 (5 bases). V dropped 5 bases and J dropped 0 bases, with 11 bases sitting between them. The CDR3 contains 15 residues. Germline V gene sequence: CDR1 LNHDA, CDR2 SQIVND (reference sequence). CDR3 DNA (partial): TGTGCCAGTAGTTCGGCAGGGAATAGCAATCAGCCC. This gives the protein CASSSAGNSNQP. The entire CDR3 is CASSSAGNSNQPQHF. The variable domain in full, with the rest retrieved from reference TRBV19 and TRBJ1-5, is DGGITQSPKYLFRKEGQNVTLSCEQNLNHDAMYWYRQDPGQGLRLIYYSQIVNDFQKGDIAEGYSVSREKKESFPLTVTSAQKNPTAFYLCASSSAGNSNQPQHFGDGTRLSIL.

In regard to this clone: A read error may account for a junction end that differs from germline. The read is 3 residues too short to cover the CDR3 end, so that end is filled in from the germline J gene. The V gene is TRBV4-2, the J gene TRBJ2-1; 7 bases map to TRBD2. The CDR3 is 16 residues long. From germline, CDR1 is LGHNA and CDR2 YNFKEQ. The CDR3 spells CASSQGRGSPYNEQFF. The CDR3 DNA, read in part, is TGCGCCAGCAGCCAAGGGCGGGGGTCCCCCTACAATGAG.

Regarding this clone: The read falls 3 residues short of the CDR3 end, and the missing part is taken from the germline J gene. This rearrangement joins TRBV10-3 to TRBJ1-2, with 7 bases aligning to TRBD1. The germline CDR1 and CDR2 sequences are ENHRY and SYGVKD. This CDR3 has 15 amino acids. The CDR3 is CAISDNPGQVRGYTF. CDR3 DNA (partial): TGTGCCATCAGTGATAACCCCGGACAGGTCCGCGGC.

Notes on this clone: The CDR3 is cut off 3 residues early in the read; its end comes from the germline J gene. The V gene is TRBV20-1, the J gene TRBJ2-5, with D unclear. Germline CDR1 is DFQATT and CDR2 is SNEGSKA (reference sequence). The CDR3 is 13 residues long. Trimming shortened V by 1 base and J by 3 bases, and 9 bases separated the two germline ends. The CDR3 loop reads CSARVGREETQYF. The sequenced part of the CDR3 DNA is TGCAGTGCTAGAGTGGGCAGAGAAGAGACC.

With regard to this clone: The CDR3 end falls 3 residues outside the read, so it is completed with the germline J gene. The chain joins TRBV5-1 to TRBJ1-4; 7 bases are shared with TRBD1. The germline V gene encodes CDR1 SGHRS and CDR2 YFSETQ. Unmatched junction bases numbered 5, after V lost 2 bases and J lost 7 bases. CDR3 length: 14 residues. CDR3 bases read: TGCGCCAGCAGCTTAGACAGGGCGGGTGAAAAA. Encoded protein: CASSLDRAGEK. The full CDR3 sequence reads CASSLDRAGEKLFF.

The sequenced part of the CDR3 DNA is TGTGCCAGCAGCTTTGACAGGGGGCGCACCGGGGAG. Protein product: CASSFDRGRTGE. The entire CDR3 sequence reads CASSFDRGRTGELFF. This sequence joins TRBV11-2 and TRBJ2-2, with 10 positions matching TRBD1. The read terminates 3 residues before the CDR3 end, so the remaining end is supplied by the germline J gene. Trimming took 3 bases from V and 4 from J; bases not matched to a gene: 2. Per germline, CDR1 SGHAT and CDR2 FQNNGV. The CDR3 is made up of 15 amino acids.